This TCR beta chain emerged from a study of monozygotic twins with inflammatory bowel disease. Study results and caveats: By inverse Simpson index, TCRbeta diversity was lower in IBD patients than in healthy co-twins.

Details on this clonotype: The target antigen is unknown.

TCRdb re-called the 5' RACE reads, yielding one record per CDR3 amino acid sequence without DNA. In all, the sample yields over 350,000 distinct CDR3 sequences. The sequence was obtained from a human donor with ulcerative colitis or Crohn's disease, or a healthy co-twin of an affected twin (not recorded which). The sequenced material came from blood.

The CDR3 loop is CASSLELGAAKNIQYF. The rearrangement links TRBV5-4 to TRBJ2-4; absent DNA, TCRdb's TRBD2 call cannot be checked. There are 16 residues in the CDR3. CDR1 is SGHNT, CDR2 YYREEE, per germline (reference sequence).